Listed here is a single TCR beta chain. For TCRbeta, the library was prepared with unique molecular identifiers. MiXCR, applied by TCRdb to the PCR reads, yields one record per CDR3 protein. The sample lists fewer than 700,000 distinct CDR3 sequences, approximately 13% seen once, with 2.2% in the top ten. The CDR3 is 14 amino acids. The V end was cut by 2 bases, the J end by 2 bases, with 10 bases between. Germline CDR1 LGHNA, CDR2 YNFKEQ. This entry is derived from a study of T-cell reconstitution after alpha-beta-depleted transplantation in children. Sequences were derived from PBMCs, mostly from graft donor cells, sampled 360 days after TCRalphabeta/CD19-depleted stem cell transplant. The clonotype originates from a male patient younger than 18 who had a stem cell transplant for acute myeloid leukemia, so the T cells may come from the graft donor. The rearrangement joins TRBV4-2 to TRBJ2-7, with D possibly called TRBD1 or TRBD2 (5 bases each). The CDR3 DNA sequence: TGTGCCAGCAGCCAACTTGGGACCACCTACGAGCAGTACTTC. It is translated as CASSQLGTTYEQYF.